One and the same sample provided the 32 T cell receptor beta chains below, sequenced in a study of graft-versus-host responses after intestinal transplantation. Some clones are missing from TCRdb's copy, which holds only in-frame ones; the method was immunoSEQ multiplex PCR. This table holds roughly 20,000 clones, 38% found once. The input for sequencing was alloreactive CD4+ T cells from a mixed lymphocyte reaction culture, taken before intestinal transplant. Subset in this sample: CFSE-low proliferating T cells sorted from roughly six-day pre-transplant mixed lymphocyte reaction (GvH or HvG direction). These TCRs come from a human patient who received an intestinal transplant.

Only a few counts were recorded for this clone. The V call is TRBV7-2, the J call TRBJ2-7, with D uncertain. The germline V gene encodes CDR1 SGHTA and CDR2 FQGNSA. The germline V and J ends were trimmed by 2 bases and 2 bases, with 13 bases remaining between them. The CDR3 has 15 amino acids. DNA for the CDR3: TGTGCCAGCAGCTTAATGGGTGCCCGAACCTACGAGCAGTACTTC. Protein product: CASSLMGARTYEQYF.

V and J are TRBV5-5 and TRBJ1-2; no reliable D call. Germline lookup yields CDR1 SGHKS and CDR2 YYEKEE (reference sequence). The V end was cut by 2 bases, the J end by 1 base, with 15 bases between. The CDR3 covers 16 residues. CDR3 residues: CASSFGRNAVNYGYTF. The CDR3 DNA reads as TGTGCCAGCAGCTTCGGACGAAACGCTGTTAACTATGGCTACACCTTC.

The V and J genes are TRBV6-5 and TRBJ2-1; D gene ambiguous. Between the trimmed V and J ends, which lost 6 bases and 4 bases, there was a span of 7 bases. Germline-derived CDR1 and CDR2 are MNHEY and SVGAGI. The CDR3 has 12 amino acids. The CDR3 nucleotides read TGTGCCAGCAGGACCGAATACAATGAGCAGTTCTTC. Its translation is CASRTEYNEQFF.

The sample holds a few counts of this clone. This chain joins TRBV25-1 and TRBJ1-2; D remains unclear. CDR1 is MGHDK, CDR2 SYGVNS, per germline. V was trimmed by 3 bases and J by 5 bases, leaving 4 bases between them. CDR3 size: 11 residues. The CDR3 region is CASSDGYGYTF. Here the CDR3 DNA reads TGTGCCAGCAGTGATGGGTATGGCTACACCTTC.

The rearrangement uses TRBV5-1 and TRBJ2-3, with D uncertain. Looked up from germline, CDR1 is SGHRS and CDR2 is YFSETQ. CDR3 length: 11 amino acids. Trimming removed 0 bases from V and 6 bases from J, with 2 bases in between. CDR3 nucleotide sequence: TGCGCCAGCAGCTTGGGGGATACGCAGTATTTT. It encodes CASSLGDTQYF.

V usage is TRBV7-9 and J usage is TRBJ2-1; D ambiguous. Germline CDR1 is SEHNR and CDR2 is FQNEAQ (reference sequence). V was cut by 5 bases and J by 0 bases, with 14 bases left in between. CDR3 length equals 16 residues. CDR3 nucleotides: TGTGCCAGCAGCCCCCGGAGTGCCAGCTCCTACAATGAGCAGTTCTTC. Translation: CASSPRSASSYNEQFF.

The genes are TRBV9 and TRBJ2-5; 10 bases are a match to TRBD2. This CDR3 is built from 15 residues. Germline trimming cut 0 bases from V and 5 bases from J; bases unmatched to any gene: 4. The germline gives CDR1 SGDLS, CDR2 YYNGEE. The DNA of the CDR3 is TGTGCCAGCAGCGTAGCACTAGCGGGGAGGGAGACCCAGTACTTC. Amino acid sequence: CASSVALAGRETQYF.

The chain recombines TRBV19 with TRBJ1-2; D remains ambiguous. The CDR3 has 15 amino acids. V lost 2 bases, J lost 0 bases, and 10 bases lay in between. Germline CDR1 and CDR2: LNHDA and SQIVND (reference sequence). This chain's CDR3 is CASSIIRGANYGYTF. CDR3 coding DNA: TGTGCCAGTAGTATAATCCGGGGAGCTAACTATGGCTACACCTTC.

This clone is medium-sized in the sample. The CDR3 loop is CASSGYGRNSPLHF. The CDR3 coding sequence is TGTGCCAGCAGTGGGTATGGGCGCAATTCACCCCTCCACTTT. V is TRBV2 and J is TRBJ1-6; D is unclear. The V and J ends lost 4 bases and 7 bases respectively, with 11 bases between them. Germline values: CDR1 SNHLY, CDR2 FYNNEI. This CDR3 is built from 14 residues.

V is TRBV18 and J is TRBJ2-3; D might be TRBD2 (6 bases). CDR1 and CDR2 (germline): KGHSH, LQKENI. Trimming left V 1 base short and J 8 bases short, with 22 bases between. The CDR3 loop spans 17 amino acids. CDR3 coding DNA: TGTGCCAGCTCACCACGCGGGACTCCCCTTAGCATCGGTACGCAGTATTTT. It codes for CASSPRGTPLSIGTQYF.

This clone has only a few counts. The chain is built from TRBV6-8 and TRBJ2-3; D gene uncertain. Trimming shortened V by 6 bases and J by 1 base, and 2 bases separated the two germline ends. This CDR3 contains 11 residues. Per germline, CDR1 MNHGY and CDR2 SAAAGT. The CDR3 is CASSRTDTQYF. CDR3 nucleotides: TGTGCCAGCAGCCGCACAGATACGCAGTATTTT.

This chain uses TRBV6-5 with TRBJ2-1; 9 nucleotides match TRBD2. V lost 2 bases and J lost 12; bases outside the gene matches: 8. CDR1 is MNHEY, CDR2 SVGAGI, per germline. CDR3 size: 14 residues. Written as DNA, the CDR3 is TGTGCCAGCAGTTACCGGGCTAGCGGGGTAGGGCAGTTCTTC. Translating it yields CASSYRASGVGQFF.

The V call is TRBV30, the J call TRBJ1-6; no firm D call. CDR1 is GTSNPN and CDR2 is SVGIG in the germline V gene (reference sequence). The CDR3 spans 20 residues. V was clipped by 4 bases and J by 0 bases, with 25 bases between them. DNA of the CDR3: TGTGCCTGGACCTCGGGTAGGGTACTCGGCCTAAGCTCCTATAATTCACCCCTCCACTTT. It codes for CAWTSGRVLGLSSYNSPLHF.

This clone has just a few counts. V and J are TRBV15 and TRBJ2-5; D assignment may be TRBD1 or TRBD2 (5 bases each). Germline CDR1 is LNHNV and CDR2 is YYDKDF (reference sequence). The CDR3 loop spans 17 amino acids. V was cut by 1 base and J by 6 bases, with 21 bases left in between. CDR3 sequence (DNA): TGTGCCACCAGCAGAGGCCTCAAGGGGTCCCGGGGTAAGACCCAGTACTTC. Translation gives CATSRGLKGSRGKTQYF.

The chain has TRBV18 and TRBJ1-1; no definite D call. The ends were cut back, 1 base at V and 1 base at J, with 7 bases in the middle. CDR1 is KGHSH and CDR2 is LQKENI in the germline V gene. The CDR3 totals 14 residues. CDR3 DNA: TGTGCCAGCTCACCACGAGGGCAGAACACTGAAGCTTTCTTT. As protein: CASSPRGQNTEAFF.

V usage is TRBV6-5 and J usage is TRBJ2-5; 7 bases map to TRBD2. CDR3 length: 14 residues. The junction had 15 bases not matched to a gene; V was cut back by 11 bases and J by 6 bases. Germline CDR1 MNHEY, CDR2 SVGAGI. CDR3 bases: TGTGCCGTGAACAGCGGGGTCGGTGATAAGACCCAGTACTTC. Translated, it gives CAVNSGVGDKTQYF.

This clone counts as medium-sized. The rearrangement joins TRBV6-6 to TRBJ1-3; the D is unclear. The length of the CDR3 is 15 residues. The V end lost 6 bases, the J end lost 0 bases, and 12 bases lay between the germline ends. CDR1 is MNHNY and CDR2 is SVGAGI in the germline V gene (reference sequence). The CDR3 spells CASSRSGYSGNTIYF. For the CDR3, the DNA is TGTGCCAGCAGCCGGTCGGGGTACTCTGGAAACACCATATATTTT.

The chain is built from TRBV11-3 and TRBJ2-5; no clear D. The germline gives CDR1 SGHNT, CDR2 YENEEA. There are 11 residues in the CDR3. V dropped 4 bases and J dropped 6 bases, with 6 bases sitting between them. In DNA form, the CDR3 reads TGTGCCAGCAGCTCTCGGAAGACCCAGTACTTC. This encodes CASSSRKTQYF.

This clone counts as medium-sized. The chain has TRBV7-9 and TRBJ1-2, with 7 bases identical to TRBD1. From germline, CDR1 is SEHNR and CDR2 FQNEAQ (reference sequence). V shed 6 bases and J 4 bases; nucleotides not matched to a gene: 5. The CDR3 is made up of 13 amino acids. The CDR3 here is CASSLDRFYGYTF. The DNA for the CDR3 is TGTGCCAGCAGTCTGGACAGGTTCTATGGCTACACCTTC.

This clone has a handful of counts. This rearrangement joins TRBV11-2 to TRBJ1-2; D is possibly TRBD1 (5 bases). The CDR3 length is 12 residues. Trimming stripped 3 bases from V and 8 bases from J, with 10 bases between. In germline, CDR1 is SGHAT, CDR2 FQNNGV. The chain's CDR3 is CASSFGQGGYTF. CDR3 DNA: TGTGCCAGCAGCTTTGGGCAGGGCGGCTACACCTTC.

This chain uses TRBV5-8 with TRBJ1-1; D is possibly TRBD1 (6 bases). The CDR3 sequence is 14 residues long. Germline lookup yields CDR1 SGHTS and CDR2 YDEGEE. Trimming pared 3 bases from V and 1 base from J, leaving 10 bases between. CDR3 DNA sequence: TGTGCCAGCAGCTGGGGACAACGGAACACTGAAGCTTTCTTT. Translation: CASSWGQRNTEAFF.

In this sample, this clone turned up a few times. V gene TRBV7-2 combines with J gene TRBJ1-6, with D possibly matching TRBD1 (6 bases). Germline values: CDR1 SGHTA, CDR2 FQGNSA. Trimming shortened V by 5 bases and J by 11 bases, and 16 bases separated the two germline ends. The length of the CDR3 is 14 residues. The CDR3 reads CASSLWGRGTPLHF. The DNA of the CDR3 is TGTGCCAGCAGCCTATGGGGGCGCGGGACACCCCTCCACTTT.

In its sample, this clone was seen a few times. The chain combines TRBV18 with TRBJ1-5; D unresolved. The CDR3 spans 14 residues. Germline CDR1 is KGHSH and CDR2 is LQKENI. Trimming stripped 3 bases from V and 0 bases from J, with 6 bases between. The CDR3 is CASSPDVSNQPQHF. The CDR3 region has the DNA TGTGCCAGCTCACCGGACGTTAGCAATCAGCCCCAGCATTTT.

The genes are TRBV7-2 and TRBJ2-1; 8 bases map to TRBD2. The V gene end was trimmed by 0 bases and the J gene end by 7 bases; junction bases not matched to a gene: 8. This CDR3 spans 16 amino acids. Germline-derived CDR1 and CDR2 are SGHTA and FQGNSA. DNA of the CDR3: TGTGCCAGCAGCTTAGCTGGGCGGGGGGCCCTGAATGAGCAGTTCTTC. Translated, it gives CASSLAGRGALNEQFF. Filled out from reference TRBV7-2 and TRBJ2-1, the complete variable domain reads GAGVSQSPSNKVTEKGKDVELRCDPISGHTALYWYRQSLGQGLEFLIYFQGNSAPDKSGLPSDRFSAERTGGSVSTLTIQRTQQEDSAVYLCASSLAGRGALNEQFFGPGTRLTVL.

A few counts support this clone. The DNA for the CDR3 is TGTGCCAGCAGCGTAGATAGTCTAGCGGGTCAAGAGACCCAGTACTTC. Residues: CASSVDSLAGQETQYF. The V and J genes are TRBV9 and TRBJ2-5; 8 bases agree with TRBD2. The V and J ends lost 0 bases and 2 bases, in that order; junction bases with no gene match: 6. Germline CDR1 reads SGDLS; CDR2 reads YYNGEE. The CDR3 spans 16 residues.

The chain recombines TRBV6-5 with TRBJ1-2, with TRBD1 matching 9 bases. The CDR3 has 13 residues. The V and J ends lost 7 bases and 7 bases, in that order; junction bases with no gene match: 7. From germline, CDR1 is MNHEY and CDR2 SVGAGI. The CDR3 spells CASTARQGGGYTF. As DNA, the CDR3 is TGTGCCAGCACCGCTCGACAGGGGGGTGGCTACACCTTC.

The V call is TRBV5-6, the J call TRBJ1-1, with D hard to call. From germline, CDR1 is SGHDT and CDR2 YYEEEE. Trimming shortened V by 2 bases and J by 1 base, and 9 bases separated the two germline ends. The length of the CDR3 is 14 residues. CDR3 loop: CASSFGLANTEAFF. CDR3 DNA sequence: TGTGCCAGCAGCTTCGGGCTCGCGAACACTGAAGCTTTCTTT.

CDR3 region: CASSLASAPGTF. CDR3 nucleotide sequence: TGTGCCAGCAGCTTAGCTTCCGCGCCGGGGACCTTC. V usage is TRBV5-8 and J usage is TRBJ1-2; D not certain. CDR3 size: 12 residues. CDR1 is SGHTS and CDR2 is YDEGEE in the germline V gene. Trimming left V 2 bases short and J 14 bases short, with 16 bases between.

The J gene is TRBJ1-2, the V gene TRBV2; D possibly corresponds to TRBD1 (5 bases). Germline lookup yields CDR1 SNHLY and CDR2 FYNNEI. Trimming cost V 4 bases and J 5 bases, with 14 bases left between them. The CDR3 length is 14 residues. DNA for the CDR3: TGTGCCAGCAGTGTCAAGGGGCCGGGGTATGGCTACACCTTC. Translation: CASSVKGPGYGYTF.

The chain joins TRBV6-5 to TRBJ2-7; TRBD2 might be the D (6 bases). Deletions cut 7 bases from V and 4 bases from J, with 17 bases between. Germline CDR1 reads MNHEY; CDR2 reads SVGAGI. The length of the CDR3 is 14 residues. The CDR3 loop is CASTGGLPIYEQYF. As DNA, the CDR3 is TGTGCCAGCACCGGGGGACTGCCGATTTACGAGCAGTACTTC.

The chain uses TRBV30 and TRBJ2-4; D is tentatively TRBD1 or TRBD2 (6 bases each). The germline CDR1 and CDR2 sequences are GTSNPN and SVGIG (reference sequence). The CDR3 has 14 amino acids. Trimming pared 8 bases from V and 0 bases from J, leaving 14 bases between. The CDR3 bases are TGTGCCCTTGGAGGGGGACTAGCCAAAAACATTCAGTACTTC. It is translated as CALGGGLAKNIQYF.

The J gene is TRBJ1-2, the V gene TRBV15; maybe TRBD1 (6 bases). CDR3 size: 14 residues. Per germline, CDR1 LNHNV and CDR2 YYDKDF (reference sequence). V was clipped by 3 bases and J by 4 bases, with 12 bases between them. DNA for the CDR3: TGTGCCACCAGCAGTTCAGGGGAATCCTATGGCTACACCTTC. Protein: CATSSSGESYGYTF.